Listed below are T cell receptor beta chains from one sample, sequenced in a study of CD8+ T cells in alopecia areata. Generated by immunoSEQ multiplex PCR, the TCRdb table keeps only in-frame clones and is missing some. The repertoire includes approximately 29,000 clones, more than 60% of them detected once, and about a fifth sits in the top ten. Input material: NKG2D-low CD8+ T cells sorted from blood. The receptors were gathered from a human donor with alopecia areata. Each CDR3 is given with its conserved first and last residue. The D gene is left open where the match is weak. Not every row has a clone size; where given, it reads once, few, many or a size class.

J: TRBJ2-7; D: TRBD1; size: .; V: TRBV27; DNA: TGTGCCAGCAGTTTGGTGGGACAGGGGTTTCAGCAGTACTTC; CDR3: CASSLVGQGFQQYF
J: TRBJ2-1; D: .; size: .; V: TRBV5-1; DNA: TGCGCCAGCAGCCCGGACGGATCGGGCTACAATGAGCAGTTCTTC; CDR3: CASSPDGSGYNEQFF
J: TRBJ2-2; D: .; size: .; V: TRBV7-9; DNA: TGTGCCAGCAGCTTAGATCTCCTTGGCACCGGGGAGCTGTTTTTT; CDR3: CASSLDLLGTGELFF
J: TRBJ2-7; D: TRBD1; size: .; V: TRBV5-1; DNA: TGCGCCAGCAGCTCAGCCGGGACAGGGGAGTACGAGCAGTACTTC; CDR3: CASSSAGTGEYEQYF
J: TRBJ2-7; D: .; size: .; V: TRBV27; DNA: TGTGCCAGCAGTTTACTGGGGGACGAGCAGTACTTC; CDR3: CASSLLGDEQYF
J: TRBJ2-1; D: .; size: .; V: TRBV11-2; DNA: TGTGCCAGCAGCATCCGTATGGATAACAATGAGCAGTTCTTC; CDR3: CASSIRMDNNEQFF
J: TRBJ2-7; D: TRBD1; size: .; V: TRBV27; DNA: TGTGCCAGCAGCCAAACCGGGACAGGGTATGAGCAGTACTTC; CDR3: CASSQTGTGYEQYF
J: TRBJ2-7; D: .; size: .; V: TRBV30; DNA: TGTGCCTGGAGTGTACGTGTGTTAAGACAGGCCCCCTCCTACGAGCAGTACTTC; CDR3: CAWSVRVLRQAPSYEQYF
J: TRBJ2-7; D: .; size: .; V: TRBV5-6; DNA: TGTGCCAGCAGCTTGCGGCCTACCTACGAGCAGTACTTC; CDR3: CASSLRPTYEQYF
J: TRBJ2-4; D: .; size: .; V: TRBV4-3; DNA: TGCGCCAGCAGCCAAGCGGTGATAGCCAAAAACATTCAGTACTTC; CDR3: CASSQAVIAKNIQYF
J: TRBJ2-5; D: .; size: once; V: TRBV5-4; DNA: TGTGCCAGCAAGGCAGGGGACAAAGAGACCCAGTACTTC; CDR3: CASKAGDKETQYF
J: TRBJ2-1; D: TRBD1; size: .; V: TRBV2; DNA: TGTGCCAGCAGTGAGACAGGGACAGCCTACAATGAGCAGTTCTTC; CDR3: CASSETGTAYNEQFF
J: TRBJ2-3; D: .; size: .; V: TRBV2; DNA: TGTGCCAGCAGGCAAGCGGCCGAGGATACGCAGTATTTT; CDR3: CASRQAAEDTQYF
J: TRBJ2-7; D: TRBD2; size: .; V: TRBV30; DNA: TGTGCCTGGAGTGTACTTGGCGGGAGGCTGTTCTACGAGCAGTACTTC; CDR3: CAWSVLGGRLFYEQYF
J: TRBJ2-7; D: TRBD1; size: .; V: TRBV6-9; DNA: TGTGCCAGCAGTTGCCCGGGACAGGGGGACTCCTACGAGCAGTACTTC; CDR3: CASSCPGQGDSYEQYF
J: TRBJ2-1; D: .; size: .; V: TRBV20-1; DNA: TGCAGTGCTAAGATCTACAATGAGCAGTTCTTC; CDR3: CSAKIYNEQFF
J: TRBJ2-7; D: TRBD1; size: once; V: TRBV4-1; DNA: TGCGCCAGCAGCCAAGAAAGCCGACAGGGGTACGAGCAGTACTTC; CDR3: CASSQESRQGYEQYF
J: TRBJ2-7; D: TRBD1; size: once; V: TRBV4-3; DNA: TGCGCCAGCAGCCAAGAGACAGGGGTGTGGTACGAGCAGTACTTC; CDR3: CASSQETGVWYEQYF
J: TRBJ1-2; D: .; size: .; V: TRBV5-6; DNA: TGTGCCAGCAGCTTTGGAGGGGGATTCGGCTACACCTTC; CDR3: CASSFGGGFGYTF
J: TRBJ1-2; D: .; size: .; V: TRBV29-1; DNA: TGCAGCGTTGAACTGGGAGGGAGGGGCTACACCTTC; CDR3: CSVELGGRGYTF
J: TRBJ2-7; D: .; size: .; V: TRBV7-9; DNA: TGTGCCAGCAGCCTGAGCTCCTACGAGCAGTACTTC; CDR3: CASSLSSYEQYF
J: TRBJ2-3; D: TRBD1; size: .; V: TRBV11-2; DNA: TGTGCCAGCAGCTTCGGGACAGGGATTTCGGATACGCAGTATTTT; CDR3: CASSFGTGISDTQYF
J: TRBJ1-1; D: .; size: .; V: TRBV7-9; DNA: TGTGCCAGCAGCTTAACGGCCACTGAAGCTTTCTTT; CDR3: CASSLTATEAFF
J: TRBJ2-1; D: TRBD2; size: .; V: TRBV15; DNA: TGTGCCACCGCTGCGGGACCCGTCACGGGGGGTGAGCAGTTCTTC; CDR3: CATAAGPVTGGEQFF
J: TRBJ2-1; D: .; size: once; V: TRBV6-5; DNA: TGTGCCAGCAGTTACCCTGAGCAGTTCTTC; CDR3: CASSYPEQFF
J: TRBJ2-5; D: .; size: .; V: TRBV5-1; DNA: TGCGCCAGCAGCTTGACGGGCGGAGAGCAGTACTTC; CDR3: CASSLTGGEQYF
J: TRBJ1-5; D: .; size: .; V: TRBV6-1; DNA: TGTGCCAGCAGTGAAAATCAGCCCCAGCATTTT; CDR3: CASSENQPQHF
J: TRBJ1-2; D: .; size: once; V: TRBV29-1; DNA: TGCAGCGTTGCGGCAGGAAGCGGCTACACCTTC; CDR3: CSVAAGSGYTF
J: TRBJ1-2; D: .; size: .; V: TRBV5-1; DNA: TGCGCCAGCAGCTTGTTTCAGGGGTCTGGCTACACCTTC; CDR3: CASSLFQGSGYTF
J: TRBJ1-1; D: .; size: .; V: TRBV6-4; DNA: TGTGCCAGCAGTGTTAGGGGTGAGGGCACTGAAGCTTTCTTT; CDR3: CASSVRGEGTEAFF
J: TRBJ2-7; D: .; size: .; V: TRBV6-5; DNA: TGTGCCAGCAGATCCCGACAGTCGTACGAGCAGTACTTC; CDR3: CASRSRQSYEQYF
J: TRBJ1-1; D: .; size: .; V: TRBV28; DNA: TGTGCCAGCAGTTTCGGGGGGCGGAACACTGAAGCTTTCTTT; CDR3: CASSFGGRNTEAFF
J: TRBJ2-7; D: .; size: few; V: TRBV7-9; DNA: TGTGCCAGCAGCTCCCGAGCCGACGGGCAGTACTTC; CDR3: CASSSRADGQYF
J: TRBJ2-5; D: .; size: .; V: TRBV12-5; DNA: TGTGCTAGCAAGGGGGTTGAAGAGACCCAGTACTTC; CDR3: CASKGVEETQYF
J: TRBJ2-1; D: TRBD2; size: .; V: TRBV5-1; DNA: TGCGCCAGCAGCTGGGACCCCGGGGAGGGGTGGAATGAGCAGTTCTTC; CDR3: CASSWDPGEGWNEQFF
J: TRBJ2-1; D: .; size: once; V: TRBV7-9; DNA: TGTGCCAGCAGCTTAGGTAACGAGCAGTTCTTC; CDR3: CASSLGNEQFF
J: TRBJ2-1; D: .; size: .; V: TRBV29-1; DNA: TGCAGCGTTGAATTGCCTAGCACTGAGCAGTTCTTC; CDR3: CSVELPSTEQFF
J: TRBJ2-1; D: .; size: .; V: TRBV11-3; DNA: TGTGCCAGCAGCCTTAGGGGACCGAACAATGAGCAGTTCTTC; CDR3: CASSLRGPNNEQFF
J: TRBJ1-1; D: .; size: .; V: TRBV6-5; DNA: TGTGCCAGCGGTCAGAGTGAAGCTTTCTTT; CDR3: CASGQSEAFF
J: TRBJ2-7; D: TRBD2; size: once; V: TRBV19; DNA: TGTGCCAGTAGCTGGGGACTAGCGGGATTATACGAGCAGTACTTC; CDR3: CASSWGLAGLYEQYF
J: TRBJ2-3; D: .; size: .; V: TRBV11-2; DNA: TGTGCCAGCAGCCCGGGAGTGGGGGGCACAGATACGCAGTATTTT; CDR3: CASSPGVGGTDTQYF
J: TRBJ2-7; D: .; size: .; V: TRBV4-1; DNA: TGCGCCAGCAGCCAAGTACCAGCGGCGAGCTCCTACGAGCAGTACTTC; CDR3: CASSQVPAASSYEQYF
J: TRBJ2-4; D: .; size: .; V: TRBV29-1; DNA: TGCAGCGGGGGACCTTCAGGGGACATTCAGTACTTC; CDR3: CSGGPSGDIQYF
J: TRBJ2-1; D: TRBD1; size: .; V: TRBV28; DNA: TGTGCCAGCAGTTTTGGGGACAGGGAGGCCAATGAGCAGTTCTTC; CDR3: CASSFGDREANEQFF
J: TRBJ2-7; D: .; size: few; V: TRBV7-9; DNA: TGTGCCAGCAGCTTAGAGGTTCGGGACAACTACGAGCAGTACTTC; CDR3: CASSLEVRDNYEQYF
J: TRBJ2-5; D: .; size: .; V: TRBV11-2; DNA: TGTGCCAGCAGCTTAGGGGAGACCCAGTACTTC; CDR3: CASSLGETQYF
J: TRBJ2-7; D: TRBD1; size: once; V: TRBV19; DNA: TGTGCCAGTAGCTACAGGGGCACTTCCTACGAGCAGTACTTC; CDR3: CASSYRGTSYEQYF
J: TRBJ2-7; D: .; size: once; V: TRBV29-1; DNA: TGCAGCGTTGGGGCCGGACCCTACGAGCAGTACTTC; CDR3: CSVGAGPYEQYF
J: TRBJ2-3; D: .; size: .; V: TRBV4-2; DNA: TGTGCCAGCAGCCAGGCCTTAGAGACAGATACGCAGTATTTT; CDR3: CASSQALETDTQYF
J: TRBJ2-6; D: .; size: .; V: TRBV30; DNA: TGTGCCTGGAGTGTACTCCCAGGGTCTGGGGCCAACGTCCTGACTTTC; CDR3: CAWSVLPGSGANVLTF
J: TRBJ2-7; D: .; size: .; V: TRBV11-2; DNA: TGTGCCAGCAGCTTAAACACGGGGATCCTCTACGAGCAGTACTTC; CDR3: CASSLNTGILYEQYF
J: TRBJ2-7; D: .; size: .; V: TRBV30; DNA: TGTGCCTGGAGTGTATGGGCACGCGAGCAGTACTTC; CDR3: CAWSVWAREQYF
J: TRBJ1-1; D: .; size: .; V: TRBV30; DNA: TGTGCCCAAAAGTTTCCGTATGGGACTGAAGCTTTCTTT; CDR3: CAQKFPYGTEAFF